These T cell receptor beta chains were read from a single sample in a study of T cell responses to AZD1222 COVID-19 vaccine. The repertoire was sequenced with immunoSEQ multiplex PCR; TCRdb's copy has only in-frame clones and lacks some. Of roughly 150,000 clones listed, around 90% are singletons. The sequencing here drew on peripheral blood, taken on day 0 of AZD1222 vaccination. These receptors all stem from an adult in good health. The CDR3 runs from the conserved cysteine through the conserved F or W. The D gene is left open where the match is weak. Only part of the rows carry a size: once, few, many, or a class if the clone is expanded.

j_gene,d_gene,v_gene,abundance,CDR3nt,CDR3aa
TRBJ2-2,-,TRBV24-1,-,TGTGCCACCAGTGACCCCTTACAGGGTTGGAGGAACACCGGGGAGCTGTTTTTT,CATSDPLQGWRNTGELFF
TRBJ1-1,-,TRBV5-1,-,TGCGCCAGCAGCTTCCCGGGACAGAACACTGAAGCTTTCTTT,CASSFPGQNTEAFF
TRBJ2-3,TRBD2,TRBV4-1,-,TGCGCCAGCAGCCCAAGCGGGACTAGCACAGATACGCAGTATTTT,CASSPSGTSTDTQYF
TRBJ2-7,TRBD1,TRBV3-1/TRBV3-2,-,TGTGCCAGCAGCCAAGCGGGGACAGCGCCCTACGAGCAGTACTTC,CASSQAGTAPYEQYF
TRBJ2-1,TRBD2,TRBV19,-,TGTGCCAGTAGTTCGTGGACTAGCGGGAACAATGAGCAGTTCTTC,CASSSWTSGNNEQFF
TRBJ1-1,-,TRBV15,-,TGTGCCACCAGCAGAGATCGGGCGAACACTGAAGCTTTCTTT,CATSRDRANTEAFF
TRBJ2-6,-,TRBV7-9,-,TGTGCGAGTAGGGGATCAGGGGCCAACGTCCTGACTTTC,CASRGSGANVLTF
TRBJ1-4,-,TRBV14,-,TGTGCCAGCAGCCAACGCGTTTCGAATGAAAAACTGTTTTTT,CASSQRVSNEKLFF
TRBJ2-2,-,TRBV11-3,-,TGTGCCAGCAGCTTAGGGCGTAAGGGTTCGGGGGAGCTGTTTTTT,CASSLGRKGSGELFF
TRBJ2-1,-,TRBV12-5,-,TGTGCTAGTGGTGGACTCACGCGCGGGCAGTTCTTC,CASGGLTRGQFF
TRBJ1-6,TRBD1,TRBV7-9,-,TGTGCCAGCAGCTTCCAGGGGGGAACTCTTTCACCCCTCCACTTT,CASSFQGGTLSPLHF
TRBJ2-1,-,TRBV7-3,-,TGTGCCAGCAGCTTAAGCGGGATGGCCTACAATGAGCAGTTCTTC,CASSLSGMAYNEQFF
TRBJ1-3,-,TRBV29-1,-,TGCAGCGTTCAAGGGGGGAGCTCTGGAAACACCATATATTTT,CSVQGGSSGNTIYF
TRBJ2-1,TRBD2,TRBV18,-,TGTGCCAGCTCACCCCCACTAGCGGCCAACAATGAGCAGTTCTTC,CASSPPLAANNEQFF
TRBJ1-2,-,TRBV21-1,-,TGTGCCAGCAGCCTCGTGCCCTGGTCGGGCTATGGCTACACCTTC,CASSLVPWSGYGYTF
TRBJ1-5,-,TRBV9,-,TGTGCCAGCAGCGTAGGGGGGAGTCAGCCCCAGCATTTT,CASSVGGSQPQHF
TRBJ2-1,TRBD1,TRBV30,-,TGTGCCTGGGGCGGCGGGACAGGGGGCGACAATGAGCAGTTCTTC,CAWGGGTGGDNEQFF
TRBJ2-7,-,TRBV5-5,-,TGTGCCAGCAGCTTGGGAGTGGGGCAAGACGACGAGCAGTACTTC,CASSLGVGQDDEQYF
TRBJ1-2,-,TRBV3-1/TRBV3-2,-,TGTGCCAGCAGCCAAGGAGGAAGTGGTCGCAGCCAACTATCCTATGGCTACACCTTC,CASSQGGSGRSQLSYGYTF
TRBJ1-2,-,TRBV12-3/TRBV12-4,-,TGTGCCAGCAGTTTAGTCGGGGGCTATGGCTACACCTTC,CASSLVGGYGYTF
TRBJ2-3,TRBD2,TRBV9,-,TGTGCCAGCAGCGAATCGGGACTAGCGGGAGAGGCGCAGTATTTT,CASSESGLAGEAQYF
TRBJ2-5,-,TRBV27,once,TGTGCCAGCAGTTTATCGTGGGGGGCTCGTGGGACCCAGTACTTC,CASSLSWGARGTQYF
TRBJ2-1,TRBD2,TRBV10-2,-,TGCGCCAGTCGGACTAGCGGGGCCCTTAATGAGCAGTTCTTC,CASRTSGALNEQFF
TRBJ2-2,TRBD2,TRBV5-4,-,TGTGCCAGCAGCCCCGGCGGGAGGGGGGGAAACACCGGGGAGCTGTTTTTT,CASSPGGRGGNTGELFF
TRBJ1-2,-,TRBV2,-,TGTGCCAGCAGTGAAGAAAGGGGCGGAGGCTACACCTTC,CASSEERGGGYTF
TRBJ2-6,-,TRBV5-5,-,TGTGCCAGCAGCTTGGTCCGATTCTCTGGGGCCAACGTCCTGACTTTC,CASSLVRFSGANVLTF
TRBJ2-2,-,TRBV6-2/TRBV6-3,-,TGTGCCAGCAGTCACAACCTAGTGACCGGGGAGCTGTTTTTT,CASSHNLVTGELFF
TRBJ2-6,-,TRBV9,-,TGTGCCAGCCATGACGCCCTCGGTAGGGCCAACGTCCTGACTTTC,CASHDALGRANVLTF
TRBJ1-6,-,TRBV10-3,-,TGTGCCACCCGGCAAACCAGCGGCACGGGGGGGGCGAATTCACCCCTCCACTTT,CATRQTSGTGGANSPLHF
TRBJ1-5,-,TRBV11-3,-,TGTGCCAGCAGTCGAGAGAAGGGAAATCAGCCCCAGCATTTT,CASSREKGNQPQHF
TRBJ2-1,-,TRBV13,-,TGTGCCAGCAGCCCCTACGGGAGAGGGTGGAATGAGCAGTTCTTC,CASSPYGRGWNEQFF
TRBJ1-2,TRBD1,TRBV29-1,few,TGCAGCGTCGCTACAGGGGACTATGGCTACACCTTC,CSVATGDYGYTF
TRBJ2-7,-,TRBV27,-,TGTGCCAGCAGTAATCGAAGGGGCCGAAGCTCCTACGAGCAGTACTTC,CASSNRRGRSSYEQYF
TRBJ2-4,TRBD2,TRBV28,-,TGTGCCAGCAGCAAAGGGGGAACCGGGACTAGCGGGAGGGCTGATCTGTACTTC,CASSKGGTGTSGRADLYF
TRBJ2-3,-,TRBV12-3/TRBV12-4,-,TGTGCCAGCGGATTCACAGGAGGGACGCAGTATTTT,CASGFTGGTQYF
TRBJ1-1,-,TRBV19,-,TGTGCCAGTAGTAGTGAGAGGGTGACTGAAGCTTTCTTT,CASSSERVTEAFF
TRBJ1-4,-,TRBV29-1,-,TGCAGCGTCGGTGGTGCAACTAATGAAAAACTGTTTTTT,CSVGGATNEKLFF
TRBJ2-1,-,TRBV12-3/TRBV12-4,-,TGTGCCAGCAGGGGATTCAATGAGCAGTTCTTC,CASRGFNEQFF
TRBJ2-7,-,TRBV5-1,-,TGCGCCAGCAGCTCGCCCAATAGCGCCGAGCAGTACTTC,CASSSPNSAEQYF
TRBJ1-3,TRBD1,TRBV13,-,TGTGCCAGCAGCTCCAGGGGGCCCTCTGGAAACACCATATATTTT,CASSSRGPSGNTIYF
TRBJ2-7,TRBD2,TRBV4-2,-,TGTGCCAGCAGCCAGGCTAGCGGGACCTCCTCCTACGAGCAGTACTTC,CASSQASGTSSYEQYF
TRBJ2-2,-,TRBV28,-,TGTGCCGGCGGGGCAGACGTCACCGGGGAGCTGTTTTTT,CAGGADVTGELFF
TRBJ2-1,-,TRBV27,once,TGTGCCAGCAGTTTATGGGGTAGCGAAAACAATGAGCAGTTCTTC,CASSLWGSENNEQFF
TRBJ2-2,-,TRBV18,-,TGTGCCAGCTCACCAAGCCGACAGTTCACCGGGGAGCTGTTTTTT,CASSPSRQFTGELFF
TRBJ1-2,-,TRBV6-1,-,TGTGCCAGCAGTGAAATTCTCATTGCCTATGGCTACACCTTC,CASSEILIAYGYTF
TRBJ1-1,TRBD1,TRBV6-5,-,TGTGCCAGCAGTACCGGACAGGTTGTTTTCTTT,CASSTGQVVFF
TRBJ1-1,-,TRBV21-1,-,TGTGCCAGCAGGGGGACGGCTTTCTTT,CASRGTAFF